This note documents a single T cell receptor (beta chain) sequence. Its specificity is unknown. The assay was immunoSEQ multiplex PCR, and TCRdb's table has in-frame clones only and misses some. The table has around 77,000 clones, roughly nine tenths seen once; the top ten hold roughly 1%. V shed 5 bases, J shed 4 bases, and the junction held 7 bases outside the gene matches. This CDR3 has 14 residues. CDR1 and CDR2 (germline): SGHTA, FQGNSA. This record belongs to a study of OX40 agonist ivuxolimab in advanced cancers. Study context: Patients received intravenous ivuxolimab every 2 weeks at 0.01 to 10 mg/kg. Males comprised 70% to 90% of the group, whose mean age was 60 years (range about 20 to 90). Study outcomes and limitations: Clonal expansion among partial responders at 0.1-3.0 mg/kg ranked near the lowest.

The sample consisted of CD4+ or CD8+ T cells sorted from blood, taken in a trial of the OX40 agonist ivuxolimab. The clonotype was recovered from an adult with an advanced solid tumor such as melanoma, head and neck, liver or kidney cancer. The chain links TRBV7-2 to TRBJ2-7; 8 bases align to TRBD1. CDR3 DNA sequence: TGTGCCAGCAGCGGAGGACAGGGTCCATACGAGCAGTACTTC. Encoded protein: CASSGGQGPYEQYF. Full variable domain (rest looked up from reference TRBV7-2 and TRBJ2-7): GAGVSQSPSNKVTEKGKDVELRCDPISGHTALYWYRQSLGQGLEFLIYFQGNSAPDKSGLPSDRFSAERTGGSVSTLTIQRTQQEDSAVYLCASSGGQGPYEQYFGPGTRLTVT.